The T cell receptor (beta chain) under discussion was sequenced for a study of shared clonotypes between healthy human individuals. Study details: CD4 naive cells filled three plates per donor, CD4 memory three, CD8 naive two and CD8 memory one.

This CDR3 has 18 residues. Trimming at V came to 11 bases and at J to 9 bases, leaving 27 bases not matched to a gene. CDR1 is SEHNR, CDR2 FQNEAQ, per germline (reference sequence). Using immunoSEQ multiplex PCR, the repertoire was profiled, and TCRdb retains in-frame clones only, with some absent. The sample lists some 1.4 million clones, roughly 96% occurring once. Findings and caveats of the study: Relative to their counterparts shared across all four donors, non-shared clonotypes exhibited diminished generation probabilities. A few donors held around 5% of naive CD4 clonotypes in common.

In regard to this clone: The antigen remains unidentified.

The J gene is TRBJ2-1, the V gene TRBV7-9; TRBD2 matches at 8 bases. The source of this sequence is a young man in good health. The specimen was naive CD4+ T cells sorted from blood. As for subset: CD45RA+ positively selected. The CDR3: CAALRTSGSFRSDGEQFF. The CDR3 DNA sequence: TGTGCCGCACTTAGGACCAGCGGGAGTTTCCGAAGTGACGGTGAGCAGTTCTTC.